These 10 T cell receptor beta chains share one sample of origin, sequenced in a study of control samples from healthy donors and cancer patients. Assay: immunoSEQ multiplex PCR; the TCRdb copy retains only in-frame clones and omits some. There are more than 25,000 clones in the sample; around 91% occur only once, and roughly 12% lies in the top ten. The material sequenced was PBMCs. The source is a middle-aged man with lung cancer.

Here the CDR3 DNA reads TGTGCCAGTAGTACAGCGGGCTTCGGAATGGAGACCCAGTACTTC. Its protein product is CASSTAGFGMETQYF. The genes are TRBV19 and TRBJ2-5; D might be TRBD2 (6 bases). Germline V gene lookup returns CDR1 LNHDA and CDR2 SQIVND (reference sequence). CDR3 size: 15 residues. Trimming pared 4 bases from V and 5 bases from J, leaving 17 bases between.

This sequence joins TRBV12-5 and TRBJ1-5; 7 bases are a match to TRBD1. CDR1 is LGHNT, CDR2 FRNRAP, per germline. This CDR3 is built from 14 residues. J gave up 5 bases and V 7 bases, and 8 bases lay outside the gene matches. CDR3 region: CASAPGTDDQPQHF. DNA for the CDR3: TGTGCTAGTGCCCCCGGGACAGATGATCAGCCCCAGCATTTT.

J is TRBJ2-7 and V is TRBV5-1, with D possibly matching TRBD2 (5 bases). CDR1 and CDR2 from the germline V gene are SGHRS and YFSETQ. CDR3 length: 17 amino acids. Between the trimmed V and J ends, which lost 0 bases and 1 base, there was a span of 17 bases. DNA of the CDR3: TGCGCCAGCAGCTTGGTAGTCGGGGATTCTGGGTCCTACGAGCAGTACTTC. Translating it yields CASSLVVGDSGSYEQYF.

This clone was recorded only once. The chain couples TRBV7-2 to TRBJ1-3; the D is unclear. The V end lost 2 bases, the J end lost 1 base, and 9 bases lay between the germline ends. The CDR3 contains 15 residues. Germline V gene sequence: CDR1 SGHTA, CDR2 FQGNSA. The CDR3 bases are TGTGCCAGCAGCTTAAGAGGCACATCTGGAAACACCATATATTTT. Its translation is CASSLRGTSGNTIYF.

This chain joins TRBV3-1 (or the pseudogene TRBV3-2) and TRBJ2-5, with TRBD2 identical over 7 bases. Trimming cost V 2 bases and J 2 bases; bases outside gene matches: 2. The CDR3 length is 14 residues. CDR1 LGHDT and CDR2 YNNKEL come from the germline V gene (reference sequence). CDR3 coding DNA: TGTGCCAGCAGCCAAAGGGGAGGGCAAGAGACCCAGTACTTC. Its translation: CASSQRGGQETQYF.

This clone was observed a single time. The rearrangement links TRBV7-3 to TRBJ2-1; 10 nucleotides match TRBD2. The V gene's germline CDR1 is SGHTA and CDR2 FQGTGA. V lost 5 bases and J lost 9; bases outside the gene matches: 7. There are 14 residues in the CDR3. This CDR3 reads CASSAGLAAGEQFF. DNA of the CDR3: TGTGCCAGCAGCGCCGGACTAGCGGCGGGTGAGCAGTTCTTC.

The chain is built from TRBV7-3 and TRBJ1-4; 7 bases are shared with TRBD1. With V trimmed by 5 bases and J by 8 bases, 11 bases remained unmatched. The CDR3 extends over 15 amino acids. Germline-derived CDR1 and CDR2 are SGHTA and FQGTGA. The CDR3 spells CASSIRGGLEEKLFF. Here the CDR3 DNA reads TGTGCCAGCAGCATCCGAGGGGGCCTGGAAGAAAAACTGTTTTTT.

The chain joins TRBV7-9 to TRBJ2-2; 7 bases match TRBD1. The CDR3 runs to 17 residues. J lost 6 bases, V lost 3 bases, and 13 bases had no gene match. Germline CDR1 is SEHNR and CDR2 is FQNEAQ (reference sequence). The CDR3 DNA reads as TGTGCCAGCAGCTTCTTCCTCGGGACAGAAGCCGCCGGGGAGCTGTTTTTT. Protein: CASSFFLGTEAAGELFF.

The chain employs TRBV7-2 and TRBJ2-7; 8 bases are a match to TRBD2. Germline CDR1 reads SGHTA; CDR2 reads FQGNSA. The CDR3 is made up of 19 amino acids. V shed 3 bases and J 0 bases; nucleotides not matched to a gene: 16. In DNA, the CDR3 is TGTGCCAGCAGCTTTAGAGGGGATCAGCGGGGGACCGCCTCCTACGAGCAGTACTTC. Its protein is CASSFRGDQRGTASYEQYF. Combining the CDR3 with reference TRBV7-2 and TRBJ2-7 gives the whole variable domain GAGVSQSPSNKVTEKGKDVELRCDPISGHTALYWYRQSLGQGLEFLIYFQGNSAPDKSGLPSDRFSAERTGGSVSTLTIQRTQQEDSAVYLCASSFRGDQRGTASYEQYFGPGTRLTVT.

The chain is built from TRBV19 and TRBJ2-4; 10 bases agree with TRBD1. V was pared by 5 bases and J by 1 base, with 14 bases of the junction left unmatched. This CDR3 region has 19 residues. The germline V gene has CDR1 LNHDA and CDR2 SQIVND (reference sequence). CDR3 nucleotide sequence: TGTGCCAGTAGTTTCCCCTTCCGAACGGGACAGGGGGCCAAAAACATTCAGTACTTC. It is translated as CASSFPFRTGQGAKNIQYF.